A selection of T cell receptor beta chains follows, all from one sample in a study of T cell responses to AZD1222 COVID-19 vaccine. The table came from immunoSEQ multiplex PCR; TCRdb's copy has only in-frame clones and leaves some out. The table records 110,000 to 150,000 clones, 80% to 90% of them present only once. The material was peripheral blood, obtained on day 0 of AZD1222 vaccination. Receptors were obtained from an adult in good health. The CDR3 runs from the conserved cysteine through the conserved F or W. Each record gives: clone size, D gene, J gene, V gene, CDR3 DNA, CDR3 protein. The D gene is left open where the match is weak. Not every row has a clone size; where given, it reads once, few, many or a size class.

clone_size: NA; d_call: NA; j_call: TRBJ2-4; v_call: TRBV11-3; cdr3_nt: TGTGCCAGCAGCTTGGGGTTTGGGGGCGCATACATTCAGTACTTC; cdr3_aa: CASSLGFGGAYIQYF
clone_size: NA; d_call: NA; j_call: TRBJ1-1; v_call: TRBV29-1; cdr3_nt: TGCAGCGTCAAAAAAGGGGGGGGAAACACTGAAGCTTTCTTT; cdr3_aa: CSVKKGGGNTEAFF
clone_size: NA; d_call: NA; j_call: TRBJ1-1; v_call: TRBV7-2; cdr3_nt: TGTGCCAGCAGCACGGACGGTCTGATGCCTCTCCAAGCTTTCTTT; cdr3_aa: CASSTDGLMPLQAFF
clone_size: NA; d_call: NA; j_call: TRBJ1-2; v_call: TRBV4-1; cdr3_nt: TGCGCCAGCAGCCAAGATCAAGTCATGGGAATCAGCTATGGCTACACCTTC; cdr3_aa: CASSQDQVMGISYGYTF
clone_size: NA; d_call: TRBD1; j_call: TRBJ1-5; v_call: TRBV19; cdr3_nt: TGTGCCAGTAGTACCTACAGGGGAACGGGCAATCAGCCCCAGCATTTT; cdr3_aa: CASSTYRGTGNQPQHF
clone_size: NA; d_call: NA; j_call: TRBJ1-2; v_call: TRBV7-9; cdr3_nt: TGTGCCAGCAGCCCCCCCGAGGACCCCAACTATGGCTACACCTTC; cdr3_aa: CASSPPEDPNYGYTF
clone_size: NA; d_call: TRBD2; j_call: TRBJ2-7; v_call: TRBV4-1; cdr3_nt: TGCGCCAGCAGCCGAGAATTTCCCGGGACTAGCCACGAGCAGTACTTC; cdr3_aa: CASSREFPGTSHEQYF
clone_size: NA; d_call: NA; j_call: TRBJ1-5; v_call: TRBV12-3/TRBV12-4; cdr3_nt: TGTGCCAGCTCGGACTATGCCAATCAGCCCCAGCATTTT; cdr3_aa: CASSDYANQPQHF
clone_size: NA; d_call: TRBD2; j_call: TRBJ2-1; v_call: TRBV27; cdr3_nt: TGTGCCAGCCGCAGAGGAAGCGGGAGGGCTAATGAGCAGTTCTTC; cdr3_aa: CASRRGSGRANEQFF
clone_size: NA; d_call: NA; j_call: TRBJ1-5; v_call: TRBV28; cdr3_nt: TGTGCCAGCAGCCCGAGACGTTTCGGAAATCAGCCCCAGCATTTT; cdr3_aa: CASSPRRFGNQPQHF
clone_size: NA; d_call: TRBD1; j_call: TRBJ2-5; v_call: TRBV2; cdr3_nt: TGTGCCAGCAGTCCCGGGACAGGGGGAAGGGAGACCCAGTACTTC; cdr3_aa: CASSPGTGGRETQYF
clone_size: NA; d_call: NA; j_call: TRBJ1-3; v_call: TRBV28; cdr3_nt: TGTGCCAGCAGTACGGGATTGTCTGGAAACACCATATATTTT; cdr3_aa: CASSTGLSGNTIYF
clone_size: NA; d_call: NA; j_call: TRBJ1-4; v_call: TRBV27; cdr3_nt: TGTGCCAGCAGTTTAGACAGGCGATCTAATGAAAAACTGTTTTTT; cdr3_aa: CASSLDRRSNEKLFF
clone_size: NA; d_call: NA; j_call: TRBJ1-2; v_call: TRBV12-3/TRBV12-4; cdr3_nt: TGTGCCAGCAGTCCCGGACAGTTCTATGGCTACACCTTC; cdr3_aa: CASSPGQFYGYTF
clone_size: once; d_call: NA; j_call: TRBJ2-1; v_call: TRBV19; cdr3_nt: TGTGCCAGCACCTCCGCGGCTTACAATGAGCAGTTCTTC; cdr3_aa: CASTSAAYNEQFF
clone_size: NA; d_call: NA; j_call: TRBJ1-3; v_call: TRBV27; cdr3_nt: TGTGCCGCAGGGAGGGGGACTGGAAACACCATATATTTT; cdr3_aa: CAAGRGTGNTIYF
clone_size: NA; d_call: TRBD1; j_call: TRBJ2-1; v_call: TRBV7-9; cdr3_nt: TGTGCCAGCAGACTCCCCGGGACAGGGTACTACAATGAGCAGTTCTTC; cdr3_aa: CASRLPGTGYYNEQFF
clone_size: NA; d_call: NA; j_call: TRBJ2-5; v_call: TRBV2; cdr3_nt: TGTGCCAGCAGCGGGACTGGAGAGACCCAGTACTTC; cdr3_aa: CASSGTGETQYF
clone_size: NA; d_call: TRBD1; j_call: TRBJ2-2; v_call: TRBV28; cdr3_nt: TGTGCCAGCAGTATAGTCGGGCTCCAAGGACAGGGAACGAACACCGGGGAGCTGTTTTTT; cdr3_aa: CASSIVGLQGQGTNTGELFF
clone_size: NA; d_call: NA; j_call: TRBJ2-3; v_call: TRBV24-1; cdr3_nt: TGTGCCACCAGTGATCCGTCTAGCACAGATACGCAGTATTTT; cdr3_aa: CATSDPSSTDTQYF
clone_size: NA; d_call: NA; j_call: TRBJ1-4; v_call: TRBV5-1; cdr3_nt: TGCGCCAGCAGCTTGGGCTCAAGGGGAACGGATGAAAAACTGTTTTTT; cdr3_aa: CASSLGSRGTDEKLFF
clone_size: NA; d_call: NA; j_call: TRBJ2-7; v_call: TRBV9; cdr3_nt: TGTGCCAGCAGCGTAGGATGGCAGCAAGCTGTCGAGCAGTACTTC; cdr3_aa: CASSVGWQQAVEQYF
clone_size: NA; d_call: NA; j_call: TRBJ1-2; v_call: TRBV12-3/TRBV12-4; cdr3_nt: TGTGCCAGCAGTTTCTCCTATGGCTACACCTTC; cdr3_aa: CASSFSYGYTF
clone_size: NA; d_call: NA; j_call: TRBJ2-7; v_call: TRBV18; cdr3_nt: TGTGCCAGCTCCTCGGGACGGCTTGCCTACGAGCAGTACTTC; cdr3_aa: CASSSGRLAYEQYF
clone_size: NA; d_call: NA; j_call: TRBJ1-4; v_call: TRBV28; cdr3_nt: TGTGCCAGCAGTAGGCAGGGTCTCTCTAATGAAAAACTGTTTTTT; cdr3_aa: CASSRQGLSNEKLFF
clone_size: NA; d_call: NA; j_call: TRBJ1-2; v_call: TRBV20-1; cdr3_nt: TGCAGGACGGGAGGCTACACCTTC; cdr3_aa: CRTGGYTF
clone_size: NA; d_call: TRBD1; j_call: TRBJ1-4; v_call: TRBV4-2; cdr3_nt: TGTGCCAGCAGCCCTCAACAGGGGCTAGAGCGGAAACTGTTTTTT; cdr3_aa: CASSPQQGLERKLFF
clone_size: NA; d_call: NA; j_call: TRBJ2-5; v_call: TRBV7-2; cdr3_nt: TGTGCCACCGGGGTGGGTGGGGGAGCCGGAGAGACCCAGTACTTC; cdr3_aa: CATGVGGGAGETQYF
clone_size: NA; d_call: NA; j_call: TRBJ2-7; v_call: TRBV6-5; cdr3_nt: TGTGCCGCAAGGGAGGACGTAGGATCCTACGAGCAGTACTTC; cdr3_aa: CAAREDVGSYEQYF
clone_size: NA; d_call: TRBD1; j_call: TRBJ2-3; v_call: TRBV4-2; cdr3_nt: TGTGCCAGCAGCCAAGATTGGGACAGGATAGGACCCCACACAGATACGCAGTATTTT; cdr3_aa: CASSQDWDRIGPHTDTQYF
clone_size: NA; d_call: NA; j_call: TRBJ1-2; v_call: TRBV19; cdr3_nt: TGTGCCAGTAGTATAGAGTCAGCAAGGGGCCCCTATGGCTACACCTTC; cdr3_aa: CASSIESARGPYGYTF
clone_size: NA; d_call: TRBD1; j_call: TRBJ1-5; v_call: TRBV5-8; cdr3_nt: TGTGCCAGCAGCTGGGGGGACAGGGGGAATCAGCCCCAGCATTTT; cdr3_aa: CASSWGDRGNQPQHF
clone_size: NA; d_call: TRBD1; j_call: TRBJ2-3; v_call: TRBV5-6; cdr3_nt: TGTGCCAGCAGCTGGGGACAGCGCACAGATACGCAGTATTTT; cdr3_aa: CASSWGQRTDTQYF
clone_size: few; d_call: TRBD1; j_call: TRBJ1-5; v_call: TRBV6-4; cdr3_nt: TGTGCCAGCAGTGCAACAGGGGGCTCCGATCAGCCCCAGCATTTT; cdr3_aa: CASSATGGSDQPQHF
clone_size: NA; d_call: NA; j_call: TRBJ1-2; v_call: TRBV6-2/TRBV6-3; cdr3_nt: TGTGCCAGCAGTTCCTTGACGGAAGAGTACTATGGCTACACCTTC; cdr3_aa: CASSSLTEEYYGYTF
clone_size: NA; d_call: NA; j_call: TRBJ1-5; v_call: TRBV10-2; cdr3_nt: TGCGCCAGCAGTAATAGCAATCAGCCCCAGCATTTT; cdr3_aa: CASSNSNQPQHF
clone_size: NA; d_call: TRBD2; j_call: TRBJ2-5; v_call: TRBV11-2; cdr3_nt: TGTGCCAGCAGCTTAGGGTCTAGCGGGAGTGGGCAAGAGACCCAGTACTTC; cdr3_aa: CASSLGSSGSGQETQYF
clone_size: NA; d_call: TRBD2; j_call: TRBJ2-2; v_call: TRBV4-3; cdr3_nt: TGCGCCAGCAGCCAAGTTGTTAGCGGGAGAATGGACACGGGGACCGGGGAGCTGTTTTTT; cdr3_aa: CASSQVVSGRMDTGTGELFF
clone_size: NA; d_call: NA; j_call: TRBJ1-1; v_call: TRBV2; cdr3_nt: TGTGCCAGCAGCGGACGGATGAACACTGAAGCTTTCTTT; cdr3_aa: CASSGRMNTEAFF
clone_size: NA; d_call: NA; j_call: TRBJ1-1; v_call: TRBV5-1; cdr3_nt: TGCGCCAGCAGAGGGTCTGGGATCCGGAACACTGAAGCTTTCTTT; cdr3_aa: CASRGSGIRNTEAFF
clone_size: few; d_call: NA; j_call: TRBJ1-2; v_call: TRBV18; cdr3_nt: TGTGCCAGCTCACCGGGACCTAACTATGGCTACACCTTC; cdr3_aa: CASSPGPNYGYTF
clone_size: NA; d_call: NA; j_call: TRBJ2-7; v_call: TRBV18; cdr3_nt: TGTGCCAGCTCACCACCGGGCAGGGAGCAAGAGCAGTACTTC; cdr3_aa: CASSPPGREQEQYF
clone_size: NA; d_call: NA; j_call: TRBJ1-1; v_call: TRBV1; cdr3_nt: TGCACCAGCAGCCAAGACTACGGATCTAATTACACTGAAGCTTTCTTT; cdr3_aa: CTSSQDYGSNYTEAFF
clone_size: NA; d_call: NA; j_call: TRBJ1-2; v_call: TRBV9; cdr3_nt: TGTGCCAGCAGCGTCGGACAGAGCTCTAACTATGGCTACACCTTC; cdr3_aa: CASSVGQSSNYGYTF
clone_size: NA; d_call: TRBD1; j_call: TRBJ2-1; v_call: TRBV6-5; cdr3_nt: TGTGCCAGCAGCGGGACAGGGACCTACAATGAGCAGTTCTTC; cdr3_aa: CASSGTGTYNEQFF
clone_size: NA; d_call: NA; j_call: TRBJ1-2; v_call: TRBV27; cdr3_nt: TGTGCCAGCAGTATCGACCCCCGGACAACTTATGGCTACACCTTC; cdr3_aa: CASSIDPRTTYGYTF
clone_size: NA; d_call: TRBD1; j_call: TRBJ1-5; v_call: TRBV7-2; cdr3_nt: TGTGCCAGCAGCTACTCGGGACAGCTATACAATCAGCCCCAGCATTTT; cdr3_aa: CASSYSGQLYNQPQHF
clone_size: NA; d_call: NA; j_call: TRBJ1-2; v_call: TRBV24-1; cdr3_nt: TGTGCCACCAGTGCCGGCGGGACGGACTATGGCTACACCTTC; cdr3_aa: CATSAGGTDYGYTF
clone_size: NA; d_call: NA; j_call: TRBJ2-7; v_call: TRBV6-5; cdr3_nt: TGTGCCAGCAGTCCCTGGGGTGGTTACGAGCAGTACTTC; cdr3_aa: CASSPWGGYEQYF
clone_size: NA; d_call: NA; j_call: TRBJ1-2; v_call: TRBV6-1; cdr3_nt: TGTGCCAGCAGTGAATCAGGCCAACGACAAAACTATGGCTACACCTTC; cdr3_aa: CASSESGQRQNYGYTF
clone_size: NA; d_call: NA; j_call: TRBJ2-7; v_call: TRBV15; cdr3_nt: TGTGCCACCAGCAAACCTTGGGGGTACGAGCAGTACTTC; cdr3_aa: CATSKPWGYEQYF
clone_size: NA; d_call: NA; j_call: TRBJ2-1; v_call: TRBV27; cdr3_nt: TGTGCCAGCAGTTTTCTCCCCCCGTTAGAGGCACATTACAATGAGCAGTTCTTC; cdr3_aa: CASSFLPPLEAHYNEQFF
clone_size: NA; d_call: NA; j_call: TRBJ1-2; v_call: TRBV11-2; cdr3_nt: TGTGCCAGCAGCTTATGGCCAACCTATGGCTACACCTTC; cdr3_aa: CASSLWPTYGYTF
clone_size: NA; d_call: TRBD1; j_call: TRBJ2-4; v_call: TRBV7-9; cdr3_nt: TGTGCCAGCAGCTTGCCTGGGGACAGGGCCGATGTGGCCAAAAACATTCAGTACTTC; cdr3_aa: CASSLPGDRADVAKNIQYF
clone_size: NA; d_call: TRBD1; j_call: TRBJ1-2; v_call: TRBV7-2; cdr3_nt: TGTGCCAGCAGCTCGACAGGGGGCAAGTTTGGCTACACCTTC; cdr3_aa: CASSSTGGKFGYTF
clone_size: NA; d_call: NA; j_call: TRBJ2-1; v_call: TRBV6-5; cdr3_nt: TGTGCCAGCAGTTATGGGGGCGATGAGCAGTTCTTC; cdr3_aa: CASSYGGDEQFF
clone_size: NA; d_call: NA; j_call: TRBJ2-1; v_call: TRBV6-2/TRBV6-3; cdr3_nt: TGTGCCAGCAGCCGCACCCGGGGCCGTGAGCAGTTCTTC; cdr3_aa: CASSRTRGREQFF
clone_size: NA; d_call: NA; j_call: TRBJ1-5; v_call: TRBV5-1; cdr3_nt: TGCGCCAGCAGCTTGGAGGGGAGCAATCAGCCCCAGCATTTT; cdr3_aa: CASSLEGSNQPQHF
clone_size: NA; d_call: NA; j_call: TRBJ1-3; v_call: TRBV11-3; cdr3_nt: TGTGCCAGCAGCTTAGGAACCGGAAACACCATATATTTT; cdr3_aa: CASSLGTGNTIYF